This TCR beta chain was sequenced during a study of type 1 regulatory T cells. In the study overall: An in vitro protocol generated T-allo10, a Tr1-enriched, alloantigen-specific CD4 T cell product.

The CDR3 contains 14 residues. The V segment lost 4 bases and the J segment 4 bases; nucleotides outside the gene matches: 4. CDR1 SNHLY and CDR2 FYNNEI come from the germline V gene. The table lists this clonotype with a count of one. Its antigen is as yet unknown. TCRdb reanalysed the reads using MiXCR and keeps one entry per CDR3 protein. The sample shows more than 20,000 distinct CDR3 sequences, around 70% of them seen only once. The gene calls are TRBV2 and TRBJ2-3; 8 bases align to TRBD2. Sequencing used cultured T cells, either the whole culture or a sorted T cell fraction (not recorded which). Subset reported: Tr1-enriched cell product generated in vitro against host alloantigens. This clonotype was obtained from a human donor in good health. Here the CDR3 reads CASSVAGPADTQYF. DNA of the CDR3: TGTGCCAGCAGTGTAGCGGGGCCCGCAGATACGCAGTATTTT.